At least ten counts were recorded for the clone carrying this T cell receptor (beta chain). The antigen remains unidentified. The CDR3 runs to 14 residues. V gave up 1 base and J gave up 4 bases, with 8 bases separating them. This entry is derived from a study of early T cells in non-severe SARS-CoV-2 infection. As for the study in general: The chains were unpaired, and the sequenced material was bulk RNA from unsorted whole blood. Points from the study as a whole: Matches to VDJdb favored anti-spike CD8 responses and missed private and CD4 specificities.

Unique molecular identifiers tagged individual cDNA molecules. In TCRdb, the 5' RACE reads were re-called with MiXCR into one record per CDR3 protein. Of about 110,000 distinct CDR3 sequences listed, around 10% are singletons. The V call is TRBV12-3 or TRBV12-4, the J call TRBJ1-3, with D uncertain. Sequenced input: whole blood. The TCR originated in an adult who was a healthcare worker with PCR-confirmed SARS-CoV-2 infection or an uninfected control (not recorded which). CDR3 loop: CASSLVVSGNTIYF. CDR3 nucleotide sequence: TGTGCCAGCAGTTTAGTCGTCAGCGGAAACACCATATATTTT.